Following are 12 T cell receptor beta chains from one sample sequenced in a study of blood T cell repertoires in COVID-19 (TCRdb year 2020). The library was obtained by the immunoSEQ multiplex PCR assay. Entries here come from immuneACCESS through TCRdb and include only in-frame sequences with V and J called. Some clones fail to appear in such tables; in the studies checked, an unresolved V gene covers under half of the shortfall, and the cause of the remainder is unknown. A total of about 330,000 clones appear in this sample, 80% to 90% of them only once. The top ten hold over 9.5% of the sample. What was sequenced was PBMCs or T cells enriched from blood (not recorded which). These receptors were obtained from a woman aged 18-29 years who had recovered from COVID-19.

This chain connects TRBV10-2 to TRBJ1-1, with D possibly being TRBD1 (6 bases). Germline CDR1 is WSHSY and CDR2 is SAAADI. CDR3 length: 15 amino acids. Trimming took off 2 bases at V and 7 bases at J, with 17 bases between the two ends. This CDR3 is CASSEPPGGGVEAFF. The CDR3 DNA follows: TGCGCCAGCAGTGAGCCACCTGGAGGGGGGGTTGAAGCTTTCTTT.

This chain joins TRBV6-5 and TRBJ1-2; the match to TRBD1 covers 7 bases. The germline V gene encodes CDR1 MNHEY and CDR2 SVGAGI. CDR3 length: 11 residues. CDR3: CVVEGAGGYTF. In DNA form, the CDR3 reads TGTGTAGTTGAGGGGGCGGGTGGCTACACCTTC.

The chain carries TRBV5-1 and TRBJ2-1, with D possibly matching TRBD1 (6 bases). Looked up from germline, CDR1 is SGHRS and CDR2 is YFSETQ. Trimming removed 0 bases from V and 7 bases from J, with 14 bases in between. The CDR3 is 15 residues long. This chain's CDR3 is CASSLGGQTFNEQFF. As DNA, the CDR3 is TGCGCCAGCAGCTTGGGTGGACAGACTTTTAATGAGCAGTTCTTC. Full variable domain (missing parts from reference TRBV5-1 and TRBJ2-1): KAGVTQTPRYLIKTRGQQVTLSCSPISGHRSVSWYQQTPGQGLQFLFEYFSETQRNKGNFPGRFSGRQFSNSRSEMNVSTLELGDSALYLCASSLGGQTFNEQFFGPGTRLTVL.

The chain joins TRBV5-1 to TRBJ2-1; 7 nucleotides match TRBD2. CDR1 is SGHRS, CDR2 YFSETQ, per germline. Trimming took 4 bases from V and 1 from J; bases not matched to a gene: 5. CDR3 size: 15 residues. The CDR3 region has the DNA TGCGCCAGCAGCCTGGATAGCGGGTCCTACAATGAGCAGTTCTTC. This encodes CASSLDSGSYNEQFF.

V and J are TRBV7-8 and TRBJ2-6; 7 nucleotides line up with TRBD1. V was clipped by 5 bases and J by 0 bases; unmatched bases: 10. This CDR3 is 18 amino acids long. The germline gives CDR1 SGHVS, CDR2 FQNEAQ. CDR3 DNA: TGTGCCAGCAGCCGTCCGGGACAGTCCTTCTCTGGGGCCAACGTCCTGACTTTC. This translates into CASSRPGQSFSGANVLTF. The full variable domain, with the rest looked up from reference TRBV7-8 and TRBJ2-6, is GAGVSQSPRYKVAKRGQDVALRCDPISGHVSLFWYQQALGQGPEFLTYFQNEAQLDKSGLPSDRFFAERPEGSVSTLKIQRTQQEDSAVYLCASSRPGQSFSGANVLTFGAGSRLTVL.

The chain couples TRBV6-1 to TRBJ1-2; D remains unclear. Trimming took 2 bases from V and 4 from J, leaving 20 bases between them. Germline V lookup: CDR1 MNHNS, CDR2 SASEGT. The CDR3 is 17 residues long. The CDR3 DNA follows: TGTGCCAGCAGTGAATCATTCGGCCCCCGGGTCGCCTATGGCTACACCTTC. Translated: CASSESFGPRVAYGYTF.

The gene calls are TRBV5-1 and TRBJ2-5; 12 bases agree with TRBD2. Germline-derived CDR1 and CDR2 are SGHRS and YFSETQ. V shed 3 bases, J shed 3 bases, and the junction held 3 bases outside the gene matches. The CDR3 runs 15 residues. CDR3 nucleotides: TGCGCCAGCAGCTCCCTAGCGGGAGGGGAAGAGACCCAGTACTTC. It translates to CASSSLAGGEETQYF. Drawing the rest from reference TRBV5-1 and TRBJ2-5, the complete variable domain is KAGVTQTPRYLIKTRGQQVTLSCSPISGHRSVSWYQQTPGQGLQFLFEYFSETQRNKGNFPGRFSGRQFSNSRSEMNVSTLELGDSALYLCASSSLAGGEETQYFGPGTRLLVL.

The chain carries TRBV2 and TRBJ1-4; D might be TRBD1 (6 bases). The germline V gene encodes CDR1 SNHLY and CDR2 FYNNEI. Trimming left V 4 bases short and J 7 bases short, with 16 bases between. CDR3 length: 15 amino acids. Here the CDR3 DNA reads TGTGCCAGCAGTGTAGGATTGGGGGCACTTGAAAAACTGTTTTTT. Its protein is CASSVGLGALEKLFF.

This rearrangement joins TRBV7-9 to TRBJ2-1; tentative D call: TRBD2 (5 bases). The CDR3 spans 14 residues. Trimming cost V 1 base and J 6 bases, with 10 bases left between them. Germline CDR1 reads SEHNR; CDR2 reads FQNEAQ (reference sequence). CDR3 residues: CASSLVLALNEQFF. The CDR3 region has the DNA TGTGCCAGCAGCTTAGTCCTAGCTCTCAATGAGCAGTTCTTC. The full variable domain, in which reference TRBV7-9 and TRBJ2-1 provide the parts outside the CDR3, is DTGVSQNPRHKITKRGQNVTFRCDPISEHNRLYWYRQTLGQGPEFLTYFQNEAQLEKSRLLSDRFSAERPKGSFSTLEIQRTEQGDSAMYLCASSLVLALNEQFFGPGTRLTVL.

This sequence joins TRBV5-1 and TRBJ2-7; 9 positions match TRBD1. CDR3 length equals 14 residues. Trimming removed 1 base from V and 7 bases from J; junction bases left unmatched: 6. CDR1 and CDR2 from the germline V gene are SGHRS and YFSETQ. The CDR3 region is CASSLLGQGLEQYF. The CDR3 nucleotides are TGCGCCAGCAGCTTGCTAGGACAGGGGCTTGAGCAGTACTTC.

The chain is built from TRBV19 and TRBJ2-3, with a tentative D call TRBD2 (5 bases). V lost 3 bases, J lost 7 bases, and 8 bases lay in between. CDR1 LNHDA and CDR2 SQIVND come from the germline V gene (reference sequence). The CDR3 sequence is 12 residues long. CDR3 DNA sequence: TGTGCCAGTAGTATTTCGGGATATACGCAGTATTTT. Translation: CASSISGYTQYF.

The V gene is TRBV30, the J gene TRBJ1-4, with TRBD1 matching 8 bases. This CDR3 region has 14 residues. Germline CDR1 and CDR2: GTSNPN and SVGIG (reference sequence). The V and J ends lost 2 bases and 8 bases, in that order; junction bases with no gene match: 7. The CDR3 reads CAWSLRQGREKLFF. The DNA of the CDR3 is TGTGCCTGGAGTCTAAGACAGGGGAGGGAAAAACTGTTTTTT.